The rows below give T cell receptor beta chains drawn from one sample of a study of shared clonotypes between healthy human individuals. Profiling relied on immunoSEQ multiplex PCR, and the TCRdb table lists in-frame clones only, not all of them. The sample lists a few hundred thousand clones, approximately 80% occurring once. Sample: PBMCs. Receptor source: a woman aged 40 to 50 in good health. Some clones in this sample may be carry-over from other donors' samples. Both conserved end residues are part of each CDR3. The D gene is left open where the match is weak. Expanded clones are given a class, and other clones once, few, many or no size at all.

TRBV4-1	.	TRBJ1-5	few	TGCGCCAGCAGCCAAGTAGGGGGACCAAGCAATCAGCCCCAGCATTTT	CASSQVGGPSNQPQHF
TRBV5-4	.	TRBJ2-4	.	TGTGCCAGCAGCTTGGGAGGGGATGGCAAAAACATTCAGTACTTC	CASSLGGDGKNIQYF
TRBV29-1	TRBD2	TRBJ2-1	.	TGCAGCGTTGAAGGACACACTAGCGGGAGACCCTCCTACAATGAGCAGTTCTTC	CSVEGHTSGRPSYNEQFF
TRBV4-3	TRBD2	TRBJ2-1	once	TGCGCCAGCAGCCAAGAGGGGACTAGGAATGAGCAGTTCTTC	CASSQEGTRNEQFF
TRBV28	TRBD2	TRBJ2-5	.	TGTGCCAGCAGTTTACTAGCGGGAGAGTGGGAGACCCAGTACTTC	CASSLLAGEWETQYF
TRBV28	TRBD2	TRBJ2-5	.	TGTGCCAGCAGAGGGCTAGCGGGAGTTGAGACCCAGTACTTC	CASRGLAGVETQYF
TRBV9	.	TRBJ1-2	.	TGTGCCAGCAGCGCGTGGGGCCCGCCCCTCTATGGCTACACCTTC	CASSAWGPPLYGYTF
TRBV18	.	TRBJ1-5	.	TGTGCCAGCTCACTCACAGGGATCAATCAGCCCCAGCATTTT	CASSLTGINQPQHF
TRBV28	.	TRBJ1-2	.	TGTGCCAGCAGTTGGGGAGCTTATGGCTACACCTTC	CASSWGAYGYTF
TRBV2	.	TRBJ1-6	.	TGTGCCAGCAGTGATTTGGCAGCGACTAATTCACCCCTCCACTTT	CASSDLAATNSPLHF
TRBV19	TRBD1	TRBJ2-6	.	TGTGCCAGTAGTAGGGACAGGGCGAGTGGGGCCAACGTCCTGACTTTC	CASSRDRASGANVLTF
TRBV27	.	TRBJ2-7	.	TGTGCCAGCAGCCACCTCTCCCCGGGGGCCGGCTCCTACGAGCAGTACTTC	CASSHLSPGAGSYEQYF
TRBV6-4	.	TRBJ2-2	.	TGTGCCAGCACGGGGGACAGCGCGAACACCGGGGAGCTGTTTTTT	CASTGDSANTGELFF
TRBV28	.	TRBJ1-1	.	TGTGCCAGCAGTCTCAGTAGGGGGGGAACTGAAGCTTTCTTT	CASSLSRGGTEAFF
TRBV10-2	TRBD2	TRBJ2-4	many	TGCGCCAGCCGGACTAGCAGGGCCAAAAACATTCAGTACTTC	CASRTSRAKNIQYF
TRBV19	TRBD2	TRBJ2-1	.	TGTGCCAGTAGCCGTGGGGAACTAGCGGGTTACAATGAGCAGTTCTTC	CASSRGELAGYNEQFF
TRBV30	.	TRBJ1-3	.	TGTGCCTGGAGAAGGGGGTCTCGAAACACCATATATTTT	CAWRRGSRNTIYF
TRBV19	TRBD1	TRBJ2-7	.	TGTGCCAGTAGTACCCACGAAGGACAGGGTGACTACGAGCAGTACTTC	CASSTHEGQGDYEQYF
TRBV5-3	TRBD1	TRBJ1-5	few	TGTGCCAGAAGCTTGGCCCGACAGGGGAGGCAATCAGCCCCAGCATTT	CARSLARQGRQSAPAF
TRBV5-1	TRBD2	TRBJ2-2	.	TGCGCCAGCACGCTTTTTGAGGCGGGAGCCGGGGAGCTGTTTTTT	CASTLFEAGAGELFF
TRBV4-2	.	TRBJ1-5	.	TGTGCCAGCAGCCGACTCCCCGGGGGAGAGCCCCAGCATTTT	CASSRLPGGEPQHF
TRBV18	.	TRBJ2-3	.	TGTGCCAGCTCACCCGCCAGGGGTAGCACAGATACGCAGTATTTT	CASSPARGSTDTQYF
TRBV5-6	.	TRBJ2-7	few	TGTGCCAGCAGCGGGGACCCGACTGCCTACGAGCAGTACTTC	CASSGDPTAYEQYF
TRBV7-2	.	TRBJ1-3	.	TGTGCCAGCAGCCCCGGACCGGGCTCTGGAAACACCATATATTTT	CASSPGPGSGNTIYF
TRBV7-7	.	TRBJ2-1	many	TGTGCTAGCAGCTTAGACGTTATCAATGAGCAGTTCTTC	CASSLDVINEQFF
TRBV4-1	.	TRBJ2-2	.	TGCGCCAGCAGCCAAGGAGGGGGGGTAGCGGAGAACACCGGGGAGCTGTTTTTT	CASSQGGGVAENTGELFF
TRBV7-9	.	TRBJ2-5	.	TGTGCCAGCAGCTTCCTAGAGACCCAGTACTTC	CASSFLETQYF
TRBV5-5	TRBD1	TRBJ1-5	.	TGTGCCAGCAGCCCGATGGGGACAGGGGATCAGCCCCAGCATTTT	CASSPMGTGDQPQHF
TRBV29-1	.	TRBJ2-5	.	TGCAGCGTTGATAGGGGGAACCAAGAGACCCAGTACTTC	CSVDRGNQETQYF
TRBV27	TRBD1	TRBJ1-2	once	TGTGCCAGCAGTCTGATACGGGACAGGGGGGAAGGTGGCTACACCTTC	CASSLIRDRGEGGYTF
TRBV4-3	.	TRBJ1-2	.	TGCGCCAGCAGCGACAATTCTTTTTACTATGGCTACACCTTC	CASSDNSFYYGYTF
TRBV10-1	.	TRBJ2-1	.	TGCGCCAGCAGACGGGACAGCGGGAACAATGAGCAGTTCTTC	CASRRDSGNNEQFF
TRBV4-1	TRBD2	TRBJ2-5	.	TGCGCCAGCAGCCAAGCAGAGCGGGAGTGGGAGACCCTGTACTTC	CASSQAEREWETLYF
TRBV29-1	.	TRBJ1-1	.	TGCAGCGTGCAGGGATACACTGAAGCTTTCTTT	CSVQGYTEAFF
TRBV18	.	TRBJ2-5	.	TGTGCCAGCTCACCCTACACACAAGAGACCCAGTACTTC	CASSPYTQETQYF
TRBV5-4	.	TRBJ1-3	.	TGTGCCAGCAGCTTGGATTCACAGGGCATCTCTGGAAACACCATATATTTT	CASSLDSQGISGNTIYF
TRBV2	.	TRBJ2-1	few	TGTGCCAGCAGTGAACGGGACGGTCACAATGAGCAGTTCTTC	CASSERDGHNEQFF
TRBV7-9	.	TRBJ1-5	few	TGTGCCAGCAGCTTAGCGGTGAATCAGCCCCAGCATTTT	CASSLAVNQPQHF
TRBV5-1	.	TRBJ1-5	.	TGCGCCAGCAGCCGCGGGGTTGATAGCAATCAGCCCCAGCATTTT	CASSRGVDSNQPQHF
TRBV30	.	TRBJ2-1	.	TGTGCCTGGAGTGGGTGGCAGTCCCCCAATGAGCAGTTCTTC	CAWSGWQSPNEQFF
TRBV19	TRBD1	TRBJ1-5	.	TGTGCCAGTAGTATCCCCAGGGGGATTTATAGCAATCAGCCCCAGCATTTT	CASSIPRGIYSNQPQHF
TRBV28	.	TRBJ2-6	many	TGTGCCAGCAGCCCGATGGTGGGGCCAGGGGCCAACGTCCTGACTTTC	CASSPMVGPGANVLTF
TRBV20-1	.	TRBJ1-2	many	TGCAGTGCCTCCGAGGACTATGGCTACACCTTC	CSASEDYGYTF
TRBV15	.	TRBJ1-1	.	TGTGCCACCAGCAGGCTGGGGGGGGTCACTGAAGCTTTCTTT	CATSRLGGVTEAFF
TRBV5-1	TRBD2	TRBJ2-7	.	TGCGCCAGCAGCTCTGGGGCGGGAGGAATCTACGAGCAGTACTTC	CASSSGAGGIYEQYF
TRBV6-5	TRBD2	TRBJ2-7	once	TGTGCCAGCAGGGGACTAGCCTACGAGCAGTACTTC	CASRGLAYEQYF
TRBV6-1	.	TRBJ2-1	.	TGTGCCAGCACTCTTTCGGGCAATGAGCAGTTCTTC	CASTLSGNEQFF
TRBV29-1	.	TRBJ1-2	.	TGCAGCGTTGGACACAGCGGCTACACCTTC	CSVGHSGYTF
TRBV5-4	TRBD1	TRBJ1-1	.	TGTGCCAGCAGCAATCCGACAGGGGGTTCTGAAGCTTTCTTT	CASSNPTGGSEAFF
TRBV6-6	.	TRBJ2-7	once	TGTGCCAGCAGCCGGGGGAGCCTCTACGAGCAGTACTTC	CASSRGSLYEQYF
TRBV7-6	.	TRBJ1-6	.	TGTGCCAGCAGCGCCAGGGGTTCACCCCTCCACTTT	CASSARGSPLHF
TRBV7-9	.	TRBJ2-7	.	TGTGCCAGCAGCTCTGGTACTTACGAGCAGTACTTC	CASSSGTYEQYF
TRBV30	.	TRBJ1-1	.	TGTGCCTGGAGTGTACAGGCGAACACTGAAGCTTTCTTT	CAWSVQANTEAFF
TRBV29-1	TRBD2	TRBJ2-1	.	TGCAGCGTTGTGGGACTAGCGGACAGGGGTGAGCAGTTCTTC	CSVVGLADRGEQFF
TRBV29-1	.	TRBJ1-2	.	TGCAGCGTCCCGACCCCAACAGGGATCTATGGCTACACCTTC	CSVPTPTGIYGYTF
TRBV30	.	TRBJ2-7	few	TGTGCCTGGAGCCGCTACGAGCAGTACTTC	CAWSRYEQYF
TRBV7-7	.	TRBJ2-5	once	TGTGCCAGCAGCTTAAACGGGGAGACCCAGTACTTC	CASSLNGETQYF
TRBV25-1	TRBD1	TRBJ2-7	.	TGTGCCAGCAGGAGGGGGACAGAGGGCGAGCAGTACTTC	CASRRGTEGEQYF
TRBV18	.	TRBJ1-1	.	TGTGCCAGCTCACCAAGAAACACTGAAGCTTTCTTT	CASSPRNTEAFF
TRBV6-1	.	TRBJ1-2	.	TGTGCCAGCGAAAATCAGGTGCCCCCCTATGGCTACACCTTC	CASENQVPPYGYTF